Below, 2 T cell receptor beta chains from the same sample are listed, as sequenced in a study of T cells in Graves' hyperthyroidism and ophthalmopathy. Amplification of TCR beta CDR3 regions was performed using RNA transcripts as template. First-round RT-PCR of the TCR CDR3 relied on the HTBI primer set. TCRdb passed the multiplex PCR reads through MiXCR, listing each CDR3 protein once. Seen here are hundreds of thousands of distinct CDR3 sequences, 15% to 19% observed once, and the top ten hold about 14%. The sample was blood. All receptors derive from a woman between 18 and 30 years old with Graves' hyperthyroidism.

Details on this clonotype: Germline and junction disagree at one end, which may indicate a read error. Here the CDR3 reads CASSYSLSGDRAPNKQFF. Here the CDR3 DNA reads TGTGCCAGCAGTTACTCGCTTTCAGGGGACAGGGCCCCCAATAAGCAGTTCTTC. V usage is TRBV6-5 and J usage is TRBJ2-1; 9 bases match TRBD1. This CDR3 has 18 residues. Per germline, CDR1 MNHEY and CDR2 SVGAGI.

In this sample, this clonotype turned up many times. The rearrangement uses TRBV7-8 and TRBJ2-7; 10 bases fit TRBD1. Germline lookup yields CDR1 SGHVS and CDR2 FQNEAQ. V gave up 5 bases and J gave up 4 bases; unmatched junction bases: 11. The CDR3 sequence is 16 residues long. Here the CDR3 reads CASSRTPDRGLYEQYF. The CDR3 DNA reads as TGTGCCAGCAGCCGAACGCCCGACAGGGGGCTGTACGAGCAGTACTTC. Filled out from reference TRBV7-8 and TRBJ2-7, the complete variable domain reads GAGVSQSPRYKVAKRGQDVALRCDPISGHVSLFWYQQALGQGPEFLTYFQNEAQLDKSGLPSDRFFAERPEGSVSTLKIQRTQQEDSAVYLCASSRTPDRGLYEQYFGPGTRLTVT.